The rows below give T cell receptor beta chains drawn from one sample of a study of OX40 agonist ivuxolimab in advanced cancers. The assay was immunoSEQ multiplex PCR, and TCRdb's table has in-frame clones only and misses some. The table includes 69,000 or so clones, roughly four fifths detected once. Sequencing used CD4+ or CD8+ T cells sorted from blood, obtained in a trial of the OX40 agonist ivuxolimab. The receptors shown here come from an adult with an advanced solid tumor such as melanoma, head and neck, liver or kidney cancer. Both conserved end residues are part of each CDR3. Each record gives: J gene, D gene, clone size, V gene, CDR3 protein, CDR3 DNA. A D gene is named only where the DNA matches it firmly. The listing skips clone size in some rows; elsewhere it reads once, few, many or a size class.

J: TRBJ1-4
D: TRBD1
size: .
V: TRBV4-1
CDR3: CASRPTILTGGGGEKLFF
DNA: TGCGCCAGCAGACCGACTATTTTAACAGGGGGAGGTGGCGAAAAACTGTTTTTT

J: TRBJ2-2
D: TRBD1
size: .
V: TRBV18
CDR3: CASRQGANTGELFF
DNA: TGTGCCAGCAGACAGGGAGCGAACACCGGGGAGCTGTTTTTT

J: TRBJ1-6
D: .
size: few
V: TRBV5-4
CDR3: CASSSGDSPLHF
DNA: TGTGCCAGCAGTTCAGGTGATTCACCCCTCCACTTT

J: TRBJ2-2
D: TRBD2
size: .
V: TRBV23-1
CDR3: CASSQSGLAGGPSTGELFF
DNA: TGCGCCAGCAGTCAATCGGGGCTAGCGGGGGGGCCAAGCACCGGGGAGCTGTTTTTT

J: TRBJ2-5
D: TRBD2
size: .
V: TRBV2
CDR3: CASSSGLAGRGETQYF
DNA: TGTGCCAGCAGCTCAGGACTAGCGGGACGGGGAGAGACCCAGTACTTC

J: TRBJ1-2
D: .
size: .
V: TRBV28
CDR3: CASRTSEYYGYTF
DNA: TGTGCCAGCAGGACGTCAGAGTACTATGGCTACACCTTC

J: TRBJ1-1
D: .
size: .
V: TRBV28
CDR3: CASSLGQEAFF
DNA: TGTGCCAGCAGTTTAGGACAAGAAGCTTTCTTT

J: TRBJ1-3
D: .
size: .
V: TRBV2
CDR3: CASSRRTDTIYF
DNA: TGTGCCAGCAGTCGCAGGACGGACACCATATATTTT

J: TRBJ2-5
D: TRBD2
size: .
V: TRBV2
CDR3: CASTGLAGGLTETQYF
DNA: TGTGCCAGCACAGGACTAGCGGGGGGGCTTACCGAGACCCAGTACTTC

J: TRBJ2-3
D: TRBD1
size: .
V: TRBV2
CDR3: CASSGQGPTDTQYF
DNA: TGTGCCAGCAGTGGACAGGGCCCCACAGATACGCAGTATTTT

J: TRBJ1-5
D: .
size: .
V: TRBV19
CDR3: CASQQGLRQPQHF
DNA: TGTGCCAGCCAACAGGGTCTGAGACAGCCCCAGCATTTT

J: TRBJ1-4
D: TRBD1
size: .
V: TRBV19
CDR3: CASWDREYEKLFF
DNA: TGTGCCAGTTGGGACAGGGAATATGAAAAACTGTTTTTT

J: TRBJ1-1
D: .
size: .
V: TRBV5-1
CDR3: CASSTASGITEAFF
DNA: TGCGCCAGCAGCACCGCCTCAGGTATCACTGAAGCTTTCTTT

J: TRBJ2-1
D: .
size: .
V: TRBV27
CDR3: CASSLVTVPGLSSYNEQFF
DNA: TGTGCCAGCAGTTTAGTTACGGTCCCTGGCTTAAGCTCCTACAATGAGCAGTTCTTC

J: TRBJ1-2
D: TRBD1
size: medium-sized
V: TRBV6-6
CDR3: CASSRDRGDGYTF
DNA: TGTGCCAGCAGTCGGGACAGGGGAGACGGCTACACCTTC

J: TRBJ2-7
D: TRBD2
size: .
V: TRBV7-8
CDR3: CASSLGLLAGSYEQYF
DNA: TGTGCCAGCAGCTTAGGTTTACTAGCGGGGTCCTACGAGCAGTACTTC

J: TRBJ2-5
D: .
size: once
V: TRBV9
CDR3: CASSVVGGNQETQYF
DNA: TGTGCCAGCAGCGTAGTCGGCGGGAACCAAGAGACCCAGTACTTC

J: TRBJ1-2
D: TRBD1
size: few
V: TRBV2
CDR3: CASSGGTGIGGYTF
DNA: TGTGCCAGCAGTGGAGGGACAGGGATTGGGGGCTACACCTTC

J: TRBJ1-3
D: .
size: .
V: TRBV5-1
CDR3: CASSASDSFLSGNTIYF
DNA: TGCGCCAGCAGCGCGTCGGACAGCTTCCTCTCTGGAAACACCATATATTTT

J: TRBJ1-1
D: .
size: .
V: TRBV30
CDR3: CAWGRGGTEAFF
DNA: TGTGCCTGGGGCAGGGGAGGCACTGAAGCTTTCTTT

J: TRBJ2-1
D: TRBD2
size: .
V: TRBV7-2
CDR3: CASSLPGLAESSYNEQFF
DNA: TGTGCCAGCAGCTTACCAGGACTAGCGGAAAGCTCCTACAATGAGCAGTTCTTC

J: TRBJ2-7
D: TRBD2
size: once
V: TRBV23-1
CDR3: CASSQDLFREGHYEQYF
DNA: TGCGCCAGCAGTCAAGATTTGTTTAGGGAGGGCCACTACGAGCAGTACTTC

J: TRBJ1-4
D: .
size: .
V: TRBV6-1
CDR3: CASSESYWGLDEKLFF
DNA: TGTGCCAGCAGTGAAAGCTATTGGGGATTGGATGAAAAACTGTTTTTT

J: TRBJ2-1
D: .
size: few
V: TRBV7-6
CDR3: CASSRFGQPYNEQFF
DNA: TGTGCCAGCAGCCGATTCGGACAGCCCTACAATGAGCAGTTCTTC

J: TRBJ2-1
D: .
size: .
V: TRBV7-8
CDR3: CASSLGPQPKNEQFF
DNA: TGTGCCAGCAGCCTGGGACCTCAACCTAAAAATGAGCAGTTCTTC

J: TRBJ1-5
D: .
size: .
V: TRBV23-1
CDR3: CASSQGGRHQPQHF
DNA: TGCGCCAGCAGTCAGGGGGGGAGACATCAGCCCCAGCATTTT